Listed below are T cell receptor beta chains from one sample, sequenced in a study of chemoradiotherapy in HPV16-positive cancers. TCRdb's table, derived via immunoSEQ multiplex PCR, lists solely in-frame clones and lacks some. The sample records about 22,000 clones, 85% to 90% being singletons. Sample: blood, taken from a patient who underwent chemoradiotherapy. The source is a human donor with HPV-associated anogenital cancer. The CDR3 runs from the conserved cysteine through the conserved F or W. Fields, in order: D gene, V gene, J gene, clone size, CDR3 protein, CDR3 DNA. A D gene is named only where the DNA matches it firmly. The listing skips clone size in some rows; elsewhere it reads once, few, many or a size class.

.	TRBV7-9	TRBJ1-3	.	CASSLKGPGNTIYF	TGTGCCAGCAGCTTAAAGGGTCCTGGAAACACCATATATTTT
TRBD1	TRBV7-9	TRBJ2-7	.	CASSLEDRVSEQYF	TGTGCCAGCAGCTTAGAGGACAGGGTATCCGAGCAGTACTTC
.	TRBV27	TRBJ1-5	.	CASSFKGDQPQHF	TGTGCCAGCAGTTTTAAGGGGGATCAGCCCCAGCATTTT
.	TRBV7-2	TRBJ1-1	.	CASSLVEQHTEAFF	TGTGCCAGCAGCTTAGTGGAACAGCACACTGAAGCTTTCTTT
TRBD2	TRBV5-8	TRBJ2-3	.	CASSSRAGALTDTQYF	TGTGCCAGCAGCTCGAGAGCGGGGGCCCTCACAGATACGCAGTATTTT
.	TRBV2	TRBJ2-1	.	CASSVSLSGEQFF	TGTGCCAGCAGCGTATCCCTTTCGGGTGAGCAGTTCTTC
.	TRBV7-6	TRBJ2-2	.	CASSPAGTNTGELFF	TGTGCCAGCAGCCCGGCCGGGACCAACACCGGGGAGCTGTTTTTT
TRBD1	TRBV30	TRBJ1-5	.	CAWTPTGGNQPQHF	TGTGCCTGGACCCCCACAGGGGGAAATCAGCCCCAGCATTTT
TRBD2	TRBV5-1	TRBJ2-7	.	CASSLTSGPYEQYF	TGCGCCAGCAGCTTGACTAGCGGGCCCTACGAGCAGTACTTC
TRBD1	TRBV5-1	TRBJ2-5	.	CASSLGQGAVETQYF	TGCGCCAGCAGCTTGGGACAGGGGGCCGTAGAGACCCAGTACTTC
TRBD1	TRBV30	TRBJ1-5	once	CAWRPATGGRQPQHF	TGTGCCTGGAGACCTGCGACAGGGGGGCGTCAGCCCCAGCATTTT
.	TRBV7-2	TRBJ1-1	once	CASSLGPGTFTEAFF	TGTGCCAGCAGCTTGGGGCCCGGGACTTTCACTGAAGCTTTCTTT
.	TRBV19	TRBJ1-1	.	CASSIGVYTEAFF	TGTGCCAGTAGTATCGGGGTGTACACTGAAGCTTTCTTT
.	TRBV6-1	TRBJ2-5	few	CASRPSDIRGETQYF	TGTGCCAGCAGGCCCTCGGACATCCGAGGAGAGACCCAGTACTTC
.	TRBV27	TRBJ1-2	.	CASSLGRRYGYTF	TGTGCCAGCAGTTTAGGGCGGAGGTATGGCTACACCTTC
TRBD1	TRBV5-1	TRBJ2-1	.	CASSVAGGSYNEQFF	TGCGCCAGCTCTGTGGCAGGGGGATCCTACAATGAGCAGTTCTTC
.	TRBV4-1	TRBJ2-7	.	CASSHNYEQYF	TGCGCCAGCAGCCACAACTACGAGCAGTACTTC
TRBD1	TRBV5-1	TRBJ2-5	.	CASSTGQGALETQYF	TGCGCCAGCAGCACTGGACAGGGGGCACTGGAGACCCAGTACTTC
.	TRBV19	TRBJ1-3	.	CASSTQGGSGNTIYF	TGTGCCAGTAGTACCCAGGGAGGCTCTGGAAACACCATATATTTT
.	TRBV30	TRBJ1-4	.	CAWMSRPNEKLFF	TGTGCCTGGATGAGCAGACCTAATGAAAAACTGTTTTTT
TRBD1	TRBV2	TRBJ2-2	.	CASSSHRGPGELFF	TGTGCCAGCAGCTCACACAGGGGGCCCGGGGAGCTGTTTTTT
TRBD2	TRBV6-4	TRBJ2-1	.	CASSSGTYNEQFF	TGTGCCAGCAGCAGCGGGACCTACAATGAGCAGTTCTTC
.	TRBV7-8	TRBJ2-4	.	CASSLELGAKNIQYF	TGTGCCAGCAGCTTAGAGTTGGGGGCCAAAAACATTCAGTACTTC
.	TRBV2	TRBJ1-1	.	CASSDWGEAFF	TGTGCCAGCAGCGACTGGGGTGAAGCTTTCTTT
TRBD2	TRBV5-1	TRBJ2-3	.	CASSLGLAGGQGDTQYF	TGCGCCAGCAGCTTGGGACTAGCGGGGGGGCAGGGAGATACGCAGTATTTT
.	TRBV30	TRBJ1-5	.	CAWSRTDQPQHF	TGTGCCTGGAGTAGGACGGATCAGCCCCAGCATTTT
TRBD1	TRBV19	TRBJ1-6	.	CASSMTGGNSPLHF	TGTGCCAGTAGTATGACAGGGGGGAATTCACCCCTCCACTTT
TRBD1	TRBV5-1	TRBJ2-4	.	CASSPGGWDENIQYF	TGCGCCAGCAGCCCAGGGGGTTGGGATGAAAACATTCAGTACTTC
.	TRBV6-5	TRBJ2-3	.	CASSYKASWYF	TGTGCCAGCAGTTACAAGGCAAGCTGGTATTTT
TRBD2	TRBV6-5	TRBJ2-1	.	CASSYDQRGAGEQFF	TGTGCCAGCAGTTACGACCAGCGGGGGGCGGGAGAGCAGTTCTTC
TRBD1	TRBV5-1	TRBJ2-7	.	CASSLDPGGITYEQYF	TGCGCCAGCAGCTTGGACCCAGGGGGTATAACCTACGAGCAGTACTTC